This TCR beta chain was identified in a study of blood T cells in healthy people across ages. The authors ran a second PCR of about 7 to 11 cycles using a sample-barcoded 5' primer and a J-beta primer mix. One entry per CDR3 protein, called by TCRdb with MiXCR from the 5' RACE reads. The profile covers 700,000 to 1,000,000 distinct CDR3 sequences, with roughly 44% appearing a single time and about 21% taken by the ten largest. The study drew donors from healthy Caucasian individuals in Russia aged about 6 to 90. Whenever a sample was processed, at least 7 million PBMCs were isolated. Samples each had at least 5.5 micrograms of total RNA extracted. Study-level findings and limits: Long-lived donors had more naive CD4+ cells and higher diversity than aged donors.

Details on this clonotype: Its antigen is not identified.

Germline assignment: CDR1 MNHEY and CDR2 SVGAGI. The CDR3 spans 15 residues. With V trimmed by 8 bases and J by 4 bases, 12 bases remained unmatched. This sequence was found in a man aged 60-69 years in good health. This rearrangement joins TRBV6-5 to TRBJ1-2, with 8 bases identical to TRBD1. Sequencing input: blood. The CDR3 loop reads CASATGQGVSYGYTF. As DNA, the CDR3 is TGTGCCAGCGCAACTGGACAGGGAGTGAGCTATGGCTACACCTTC.